Detailed here is one T cell receptor (beta chain). No antigen is known for it. This sample was taken from a study of cytomegalovirus exposure and HLA in healthy donors. The study's findings and limits: Reports showed the classifier diagnosing cytomegalovirus status with high specificity and sensitivity. Sequence variants that were highly shared formed a cluster that was likely a sequencing artifact.

The PCR ran on 60 Vbeta and 13 Jbeta primers. The data were produced by immunoSEQ multiplex PCR, yet TCRdb's version contains in-frame clones alone and is incomplete. Here the sample spans 98,000 or so clones, roughly four fifths being singletons. Trimming left V 1 base short and J 3 bases short, with 7 bases between. This CDR3 region has 13 residues. Per the germline V gene, CDR1 is SGHDT and CDR2 is YYEEEE. The sample was PBMCs. The TCR was taken from a human donor in good health. The chain recombines TRBV5-6 with TRBJ1-2; weak D call: TRBD1 (6 bases). CDR3 in DNA: TGTGCCAGCAGCTTGAACAGGGACTATGGCTACACCTTC. Translated, it gives CASSLNRDYGYTF. The full variable domain, with the rest looked up from reference TRBV5-6 and TRBJ1-2, is DAGVTQSPTHLIKTRGQQVTLRCSPKSGHDTVSWYQQALGQGPQFIFQYYEEEERQRGNFPDRFSGHQFPNYSSELNVNALLLGDSALYLCASSLNRDYGYTFGSGTRLTVV.